The rows below give T cell receptor beta chains drawn from one sample of a study of regulatory T cells in long-lasting Graves disease. One entry per CDR3 protein, called by TCRdb with MiXCR from the multiplex PCR reads. The sample records 400,000 to 500,000 distinct CDR3 sequences, 14% to 15% being singletons. These data were also filed under a second study, of T cells in Graves' hyperthyroidism and ophthalmopathy.

Material: peripheral blood mononuclear cells (PBMCs), obtained at new diagnosis, from a patient treated with antithyroid drugs. Receptors originate from a young woman with Graves disease. Both conserved end residues are trimmed from each CDR3. The order of the fields is CDR3 protein, J gene, clone size, V gene. Rows may omit the clone size; those that give it use once, few, many or a size class.

CDR3 protein: AKSWIGTEAF; J gene: TRBJ1-1; clone size: few; V gene: TRBV6-1
CDR3 protein: ASSLTLAEGEQF; J gene: TRBJ2-1; clone size: .; V gene: TRBV5-4
CDR3 protein: ASRRLAGEETQY; J gene: TRBJ2-5; clone size: few; V gene: TRBV19
CDR3 protein: ASSQVGRVETQY; J gene: TRBJ2-5; clone size: many; V gene: TRBV11-2
CDR3 protein: ASSQMRGGSSPLH; J gene: TRBJ1-6; clone size: many; V gene: TRBV3-1
CDR3 protein: ASSRDCEEKQY; J gene: TRBJ2-7; clone size: .; V gene: TRBV2
CDR3 protein: ASSLPRLGGTGELF; J gene: TRBJ2-2; clone size: few; V gene: TRBV5-4
CDR3 protein: ASSFIHEQY; J gene: TRBJ2-7; clone size: many; V gene: TRBV2
CDR3 protein: ASSSNRGRTNEKLF; J gene: TRBJ1-4; clone size: many; V gene: TRBV7-2
CDR3 protein: ASSLSPRTDTQY; J gene: TRBJ2-3; clone size: .; V gene: TRBV27
CDR3 protein: ASSQETFGRGVGEQY; J gene: TRBJ2-7; clone size: .; V gene: TRBV3-1
CDR3 protein: ASSLGGIDTQY; J gene: TRBJ2-3; clone size: many; V gene: TRBV12-3/TRBV12-4
CDR3 protein: ASSAFTEAF; J gene: TRBJ1-1; clone size: .; V gene: TRBV7-9
CDR3 protein: ASSQEGAREKLF; J gene: TRBJ1-4; clone size: few; V gene: TRBV4-1
CDR3 protein: ASSWPAGGTGELF; J gene: TRBJ2-2; clone size: many; V gene: TRBV6-5